The source of this TCR beta chain is a study of spatial heterogeneity in lung cancer. Background on the study: Matched bulk RNA-seq yielded a T cell module score, and TCR transcript counts in tumor regions correlated strongly with that score. Whole-study findings and limits: The study found that expanded intratumoral alpha and beta TCR counts tracked tumor mutation counts.

Time point indicated: sample taken at primary tumor resection. Ten or more counts support this clonotype. Antigen unknown. TCRdb processed the 5' RACE reads anew with MiXCR; each CDR3 protein has one entry. The data hold 15,000 to 20,000 distinct CDR3 sequences, with 6.2% observed a single time. With V trimmed by 7 bases and J by 0 bases, 11 bases remained unmatched. This CDR3 has 16 residues. The germline gives CDR1 MDHEN, CDR2 SYDVKM. The source was lung tumor tissue, collected at surgery. This receptor was taken from a male donor with early-stage non-small cell lung cancer. V and J are TRBV28 and TRBJ2-7, with 8 bases aligning to TRBD1. The CDR3 nucleotides are TGTGCCAGCACCGACGACGGGACAGGCAGCTCCTACGAGCAGTACTTC. Amino acid sequence: CASTDDGTGSSYEQYF.